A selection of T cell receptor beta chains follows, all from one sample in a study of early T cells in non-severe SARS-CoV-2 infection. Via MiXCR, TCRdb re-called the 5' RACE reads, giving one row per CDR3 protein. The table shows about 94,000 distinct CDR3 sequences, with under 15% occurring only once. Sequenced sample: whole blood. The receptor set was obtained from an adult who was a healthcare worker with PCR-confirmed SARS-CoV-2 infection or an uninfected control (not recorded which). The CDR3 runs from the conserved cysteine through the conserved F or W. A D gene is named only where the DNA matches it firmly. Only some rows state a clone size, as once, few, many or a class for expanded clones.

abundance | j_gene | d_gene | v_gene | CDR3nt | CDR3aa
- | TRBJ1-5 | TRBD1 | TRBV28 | TGTGCCAGCATCAGACAGGGGAGAGGTAGCAATCAGCCCCAGCATTTT | CASIRQGRGSNQPQHF
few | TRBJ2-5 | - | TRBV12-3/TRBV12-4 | TGTGCCAGCAGTTTGCGGGGGCCTGGGCAAGAGACCCAGTACTTC | CASSLRGPGQETQYF
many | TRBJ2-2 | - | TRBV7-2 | TGTGCCAGCAGCCCTAGAGCCAGTCGTGGCGCCGGGGAGCTGTTTTTT | CASSPRASRGAGELFF
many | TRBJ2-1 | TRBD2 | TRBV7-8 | TGTGCCAGCAGCCCCTTAATGCGGGGGGGATACAATGAGCAGTTCTTC | CASSPLMRGGYNEQFF
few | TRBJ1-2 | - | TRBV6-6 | TGTGCCAGCAGCCTACCGGGGGGCGTATATGGCTACACCTTC | CASSLPGGVYGYTF
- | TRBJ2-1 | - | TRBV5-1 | TGCGCCAGCAGCTCTCGGGACCTAGCCAACAATGAGCAGTTCTTC | CASSSRDLANNEQFF
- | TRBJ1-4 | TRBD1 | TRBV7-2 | TGTGCCAGCAGCTACATCGGACAGGGAGGGGAAAAACTGTTTTTT | CASSYIGQGGEKLFF
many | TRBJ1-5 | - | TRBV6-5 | TGTGCCAGCAGTTACGATATGGGCAGTCAGCCCCAGCATTTT | CASSYDMGSQPQHF
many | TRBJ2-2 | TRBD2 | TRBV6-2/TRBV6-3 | TGTGCCAGCAGTTACTCGATTGCGGGGGGGCCCGGGGAGCTGTTTTTT | CASSYSIAGGPGELFF
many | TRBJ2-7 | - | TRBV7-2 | TGTGCCAGCCGCATGGCAACCCGGCAGTACTTC | CASRMATRQYF
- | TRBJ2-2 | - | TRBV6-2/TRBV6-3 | TGTGCCACCGAGCCGAACACCGGGGAGCTGTTTTTT | CATEPNTGELFF
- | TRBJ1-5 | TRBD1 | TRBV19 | TGTGCCAGTAAGTCGACAGGGAATGGGCCCCAGCATTTT | CASKSTGNGPQHF
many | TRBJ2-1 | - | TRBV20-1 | TGCAGTGCTTCCCGCGGACTTTACAATGAGCAGTTCTTC | CSASRGLYNEQFF
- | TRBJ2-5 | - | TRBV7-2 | TGTGCCAGCAGCTTAGAGGTAGCGGAAGAGACCCAGTACTTC | CASSLEVAEETQYF